These 22 T cell receptor beta chains were all obtained from the same sample, sequenced in a study of cytomegalovirus exposure and HLA in healthy donors. Method: immunoSEQ multiplex PCR; TCRdb's copy keeps in-frame clones and lacks some. The sample carries under 150,000 clones, around 88% recorded once. Material for sequencing was PBMCs. Source of these receptors: a woman between 18 and 29 years old in good health and CMV-seropositive.

V and J are TRBV19 and TRBJ1-6; 9 bases line up with TRBD1. Germline V gene data show CDR1 as LNHDA and CDR2 as SQIVND (reference sequence). The CDR3 has 14 residues. The V segment lost 9 bases and the J segment 4 bases; nucleotides outside the gene matches: 4. The chain's CDR3 is CASRGQGYNSPLHF. The DNA of the CDR3 is TGTGCCAGCCGCGGACAGGGGTATAATTCACCCCTCCACTTT. The full variable domain, its missing parts supplied by reference TRBV19 and TRBJ1-6, is DGGITQSPKYLFRKEGQNVTLSCEQNLNHDAMYWYRQDPGQGLRLIYYSQIVNDFQKGDIAEGYSVSREKKESFPLTVTSAQKNPTAFYLCASRGQGYNSPLHFGNGTRLTVT.

The chain employs TRBV15 and TRBJ1-2; D remains unclear. CDR1 LNHNV and CDR2 YYDKDF come from the germline V gene (reference sequence). Deletions cut 0 bases from V and 4 bases from J, with 9 bases between. There are 14 residues in the CDR3. This CDR3 is CATSREAGIYGYTF. In nucleotides, the CDR3 is TGTGCCACCAGCAGAGAGGCAGGTATCTATGGCTACACCTTC.

The CDR3 sequence is CASSQGTDNSPLHF. CDR3 bases: TGTGCCAGCAGTCAGGGGACGGATAATTCACCCCTCCACTTT. The chain uses TRBV6-5 and TRBJ1-6, with D perhaps TRBD1 (6 bases). The CDR3 has 14 residues. Per germline, CDR1 MNHEY and CDR2 SVGAGI. V was trimmed by 5 bases and J by 5 bases, leaving 10 bases between them.

The genes are TRBV2 and TRBJ2-1, with D perhaps TRBD1 (5 bases). The length of the CDR3 is 11 residues. From germline, CDR1 is SNHLY and CDR2 FYNNEI. Trimming shortened V by 8 bases and J by 10 bases, and 12 bases separated the two germline ends. This CDR3 is CASAQGREQFF. The CDR3 DNA is TGTGCCAGCGCCCAGGGTCGCGAGCAGTTCTTC.

The chain combines TRBV18 with TRBJ2-7; TRBD2 agrees at 7 bases. Trimming removed 2 bases from V and 1 base from J; junction bases left unmatched: 2. The CDR3 is made up of 14 amino acids. CDR1 is KGHSH, CDR2 LQKENI, per germline. Here the CDR3 DNA reads TGTGCCAGCTCACCAGCGGGAGCTTCCTACGAGCAGTACTTC. Translating gives CASSPAGASYEQYF.

The chain recombines TRBV2 with TRBJ2-7, with 8 bases matching TRBD2. CDR3 length equals 13 residues. V dropped 7 bases and J dropped 0; count of bases not matched to a gene: 2. Germline lookup yields CDR1 SNHLY and CDR2 FYNNEI. CDR3 DNA: TGTGCCAGCATAGCGGGACTCTCCTACGAGCAGTACTTC. Protein: CASIAGLSYEQYF.

This chain joins TRBV5-6 and TRBJ2-7, with 7 bases aligning to TRBD1. V dropped 0 bases and J dropped 2; count of bases not matched to a gene: 5. The germline V gene has CDR1 SGHDT and CDR2 YYEEEE. The CDR3 loop spans 15 amino acids. For the CDR3, the DNA is TGTGCCAGCAGCTTGGGAGGACAGGTAACCTACGAGCAGTACTTC. Its translation: CASSLGGQVTYEQYF.

The gene calls are TRBV7-8 and TRBJ2-7; D is perhaps TRBD1 (7 bases). Germline V CDR1 and CDR2: SGHVS, FQNEAQ. This CDR3 contains 17 residues. The ends were cut back, 6 bases at V and 4 bases at J, with 25 bases in the middle. The CDR3 DNA sequence: TGTGCCAGCAGTACCACTTGGTTCGGGGGACAGTCATACGAGCAGTACTTC. Protein product: CASSTTWFGGQSYEQYF.

This chain joins TRBV18 and TRBJ2-7; no definite D call. The germline V gene encodes CDR1 KGHSH and CDR2 LQKENI. This CDR3 contains 13 residues. Trimming removed 6 bases at V and 4 bases at J, with 13 bases between. Here the CDR3 DNA reads TGTGCCAGCTCCGGCGGTGTGGTTTACGAGCAGTACTTC. Translating it yields CASSGGVVYEQYF. Full variable domain (outside the CDR3, taken from reference TRBV18 and TRBJ2-7): NAGVMQNPRHLVRRRGQEARLRCSPMKGHSHVYWYRQLPEEGLKFMVYLQKENIIDESGMPKERFSAEFPKEGPSILRIQQVVRGDSAAYFCASSGGVVYEQYFGPGTRLTVT.

V usage is TRBV2 and J usage is TRBJ1-2, with D possibly matching TRBD1 (6 bases). The CDR3 covers 15 residues. Deletions cut 6 bases from V and 4 bases from J, with 18 bases between. Germline V gene data show CDR1 as SNHLY and CDR2 as FYNNEI. CDR3 sequence: CASRVQGERIYGYTF. The CDR3 region has the DNA TGTGCCAGCAGGGTACAGGGAGAAAGAATCTATGGCTACACCTTC. The full variable domain, in which reference TRBV2 and TRBJ1-2 provide the parts outside the CDR3, is EPEVTQTPSHQVTQMGQEVILRCVPISNHLYFYWYRQILGQKVEFLVSFYNNEISEKSEIFDDQFSVERPDGSNFTLKIRSTKLEDSAMYFCASRVQGERIYGYTFGSGTRLTVV.

This chain links TRBV28 with TRBJ1-1, with no clear D. Looked up from germline, CDR1 is MDHEN and CDR2 is SYDVKM. Between the trimmed V and J ends, which lost 5 bases and 0 bases, there was a span of 10 bases. CDR3 length equals 14 residues. CDR3 region: CASSTESMNTEAFF. The CDR3 DNA is TGTGCCAGCAGTACAGAATCCATGAACACTGAAGCTTTCTTT.

The rearrangement joins TRBV19 to TRBJ2-7; the D gene is possibly TRBD2 (6 bases). With 6 bases removed from V and 4 bases from J, the gap between germline ends came to 16 bases. The CDR3 is made up of 14 amino acids. The germline CDR1 and CDR2 sequences are LNHDA and SQIVND (reference sequence). The CDR3 is CASRTGTGDYEQYF. The CDR3 DNA sequence: TGTGCCAGTAGGACCGGGACGGGAGATTACGAGCAGTACTTC.

This sequence joins TRBV18 and TRBJ1-2; 8 nucleotides align to TRBD1. J lost 8 bases, V lost 5 bases, and 4 bases had no gene match. The CDR3 contains 12 residues. CDR1 and CDR2 (germline): KGHSH, LQKENI. CDR3 loop: CASSRTGWGYTF. CDR3 nucleotide sequence: TGTGCCAGCTCAAGGACAGGGTGGGGCTACACCTTC.

This clone turned up a few times. The chain recombines TRBV2 with TRBJ1-2, with 8 nucleotides matching TRBD1. This CDR3 is built from 13 residues. Germline CDR1 reads SNHLY; CDR2 reads FYNNEI. With V trimmed by 7 bases and J by 8 bases, 9 bases remained unmatched. In DNA form, the CDR3 reads TGTGCCAGCAACTGGCAGGGGGCGGGAGGCTACACCTTC. This gives the protein CASNWQGAGGYTF. The full variable domain, in which reference TRBV2 and TRBJ1-2 provide the parts outside the CDR3, is EPEVTQTPSHQVTQMGQEVILRCVPISNHLYFYWYRQILGQKVEFLVSFYNNEISEKSEIFDDQFSVERPDGSNFTLKIRSTKLEDSAMYFCASNWQGAGGYTFGSGTRLTVV.

The chain is built from TRBV18 and TRBJ1-1; tentatively, D is TRBD1 (5 bases). Germline loops: CDR1 KGHSH, CDR2 LQKENI. V lost 1 base and J 1 base, leaving 10 bases between the germline ends. This CDR3 has 15 residues. The CDR3 DNA follows: TGTGCCAGCTCACCACGACAGCAGGGGAACACTGAAGCTTTCTTT. This encodes CASSPRQQGNTEAFF. The full variable domain, rest sourced from reference TRBV18 and TRBJ1-1, is NAGVMQNPRHLVRRRGQEARLRCSPMKGHSHVYWYRQLPEEGLKFMVYLQKENIIDESGMPKERFSAEFPKEGPSILRIQQVVRGDSAAYFCASSPRQQGNTEAFFGQGTRLTVV.

V is TRBV7-6 and J is TRBJ2-7; 7 nucleotides line up with TRBD2. CDR1 is SGHVS, CDR2 FNYEAQ, per germline. The CDR3 is 13 residues long. J gave up 6 bases and V 5 bases, and 7 bases lay outside the gene matches. The CDR3 here is CASSPETSREQYF. The CDR3 bases are TGTGCCAGCAGCCCAGAGACTAGCCGCGAGCAGTACTTC. The whole variable domain, remainder taken from reference TRBV7-6 and TRBJ2-7, is GAGVSQSPRYKVTKRGQDVALRCDPISGHVSLYWYRQALGQGPEFLTYFNYEAQQDKSGLPNDRFSAERPEGSISTLTIQRTEQRDSAMYRCASSPETSREQYFGPGTRLTVT.

The rearrangement joins TRBV5-6 to TRBJ1-6; D might be TRBD1 (6 bases). Trimming took off 2 bases at V and 3 bases at J, with 15 bases between the two ends. This CDR3 comprises 17 residues. Germline CDR1 SGHDT, CDR2 YYEEEE. In nucleotides, the CDR3 is TGTGCCAGCAGCTTTTCTCGCCGGGACAACTATAATTCACCCCTCCACTTT. Protein: CASSFSRRDNYNSPLHF.

V is TRBV7-3 and J is TRBJ2-1; the match to TRBD2 covers 8 bases. The CDR3 totals 14 residues. From germline, CDR1 is SGHTA and CDR2 FQGTGA. Trimming took 8 bases from V and 4 from J; bases not matched to a gene: 7. DNA of the CDR3: TGTGCCAGCGGAGAGGTAGCGGGGTACAATGAGCAGTTCTTC. It translates to CASGEVAGYNEQFF. Looking up the rest from reference TRBV7-3 and TRBJ2-1 gives the full variable domain: GAGVSQTPSNKVTEKGKYVELRCDPISGHTALYWYRQSLGQGPEFLIYFQGTGAADDSGLPNDRFFAVRPEGSVSTLKIQRTERGDSAVYLCASGEVAGYNEQFFGPGTRLTVL.

The V and J genes are TRBV5-1 and TRBJ1-1, with D tentatively TRBD1 (6 bases). Germline V gene data show CDR1 as SGHRS and CDR2 as YFSETQ. The germline V and J ends were trimmed by 0 bases and 6 bases, with 12 bases remaining between them. This CDR3 is built from 14 residues. The DNA for the CDR3 is TGCGCCAGCAGCTTGGAACCTGGACAGCCTGAAGCTTTCTTT. Its protein is CASSLEPGQPEAFF. Full variable domain (outside the CDR3, taken from reference TRBV5-1 and TRBJ1-1): KAGVTQTPRYLIKTRGQQVTLSCSPISGHRSVSWYQQTPGQGLQFLFEYFSETQRNKGNFPGRFSGRQFSNSRSEMNVSTLELGDSALYLCASSLEPGQPEAFFGQGTRLTVV.

This clone has a single count. The chain is built from TRBV6-6 and TRBJ1-2; TRBD1 is a possible D gene (5 bases). Trimming removed 0 bases from V and 2 bases from J, with 10 bases in between. Germline V gene sequence: CDR1 MNHNY, CDR2 SVGAGI (reference sequence). This CDR3 has 15 amino acids. As DNA, the CDR3 is TGTGCCAGCAGTTACTCGGACACCGGGAACTATGGCTACACCTTC. Residues: CASSYSDTGNYGYTF.

The chain joins TRBV28 to TRBJ1-3; 9 nucleotides agree with TRBD1. Losses at the gene ends were 2 bases for V and 3 bases for J; bases not matched to a gene: 5. The CDR3 extends over 16 amino acids. Germline V gene lookup returns CDR1 MDHEN and CDR2 SYDVKM. CDR3 amino acids: CASSLLTTGGGNTIYF. The CDR3 nucleotides read TGTGCCAGCAGTTTACTAACGACAGGGGGTGGAAACACCATATATTTT.

The chain combines TRBV9 with TRBJ1-3; no firm D call. The V gene lost 0 bases and the J gene lost 4 bases, with 5 bases spanning the gap. The germline V gene has CDR1 SGDLS and CDR2 YYNGEE. The CDR3 spans 13 residues. CDR3 loop: CASSVVGGNTIYF. Written as DNA, the CDR3 is TGTGCCAGCAGCGTAGTGGGCGGAAACACCATATATTTT.